These 28 T cell receptor beta chains share one sample of origin, sequenced in a study of blood T cells in healthy people across ages. PCR was performed a second time for about 7 to 12 cycles using a sample-barcoded 5' primer and a J-beta primer mix. Each CDR3 protein gets one entry after TCRdb re-called the 5' RACE reads with MiXCR. The data contain hundreds of thousands of distinct CDR3 sequences, under 30% of them singletons. Sequenced material: blood. The receptor source for this set is a woman older than 75 in good health.

The table lists this clonotype with a count of one. This may be a read error, as it is one base from a much larger clone. The chain uses TRBV30 and TRBJ2-5; TRBD2 aligns across 8 bases. J was trimmed by 11 bases and V by 1 base; bases with no gene match: 24. CDR1 is GTSNPN, CDR2 SVGIG, per germline (reference sequence). The CDR3 runs 18 residues. The CDR3: CAWSAPFTSGRSYNEQYF. The CDR3 DNA is TGTGCCTGGAGTGCCCCTTTTACTAGCGGAAGATCCTACAATGAGCAGTACTTC.

This clonotype was seen repeatedly, ten times or more. The rearrangement joins TRBV5-1 to TRBJ2-3; 9 nucleotides agree with TRBD2. The ends lost 2 bases at V and 5 bases at J; junction bases unmatched: 9. Germline-derived CDR1 and CDR2 are SGHRS and YFSETQ. The CDR3 consists of 16 residues. The CDR3 region has the DNA TGCGCCAGCAGCTTAAGACTAGCGGCGGAGAAAGATACGCAGTATTTT. It is translated as CASSLRLAAEKDTQYF.

This clonotype appeared a few times. The chain carries TRBV5-1 and TRBJ2-1, with 10 bases identical to TRBD1. V lost 7 bases, J lost 7 bases, and 8 bases stayed unmatched. CDR1 is SGHRS and CDR2 is YFSETQ in the germline V gene. This CDR3 has 14 amino acids. CDR3 sequence: CASLRTGGSNEQFF. In DNA, the CDR3 is TGCGCCAGCCTCCGGACAGGGGGATCGAATGAGCAGTTCTTC.

This clonotype occurred a few times. This chain joins TRBV7-2 and TRBJ2-1, with D tentatively TRBD1 (7 bases). This CDR3 is built from 16 residues. V shed 5 bases and J shed 1 base, with 15 bases lying between them. The germline V gene has CDR1 SGHTA and CDR2 FQGNSA. CDR3 in amino acids: CASSNQGGSSYNEQFF. CDR3 DNA: TGTGCCAGCAGCAACCAGGGGGGATCGTCCTACAATGAGCAGTTCTTC.

This clonotype was recorded many times. This chain joins TRBV4-1 and TRBJ2-5; the match to TRBD2 covers 9 bases. In germline, CDR1 is MGHRA, CDR2 YSYEKL. This CDR3 is 17 amino acids long. J was trimmed by 4 bases and V by 0 bases; bases with no gene match: 9. CDR3: CASSQDPAGGSLETQYF. DNA of the CDR3: TGCGCCAGCAGCCAAGATCCAGCGGGGGGTAGTTTAGAGACCCAGTACTTC.

Ten or more counts support this clonotype. This rearrangement joins TRBV3-1 to TRBJ2-5; D is unclear. The CDR3 runs to 12 residues. Looked up from germline, CDR1 is LGHDT and CDR2 is YNNKEL (reference sequence). The ends were cut back, 1 base at V and 6 bases at J, with 6 bases in the middle. CDR3 residues: CASSQASQTQYF. Here the CDR3 DNA reads TGTGCCAGCAGCCAAGCGAGTCAGACCCAGTACTTC.

This clonotype was seen only a few times. The chain carries TRBV21-1 and TRBJ2-5. The DNA end favors TRBJ2-7, so the J call may be wrong. TRBV21-1 is reported as a pseudogene. The CDR3 is 12 residues long. CDR3 residues: CASSKNPNEQYF. DNA for the CDR3: TGTGCCAGCAGCAAAAATCCAAACGAGCAGTACTTC.

This clonotype was counted ten times or more. The chain carries TRBV18 and TRBJ1-2; D ambiguous. Per germline, CDR1 KGHSH and CDR2 LQKENI. This CDR3 region has 14 residues. Trimming removed 2 bases at V and 7 bases at J, with 14 bases between. In DNA, the CDR3 is TGTGCCAGCTCACCAGTAACAGACTCCTCTGGCTACACCTTC. Its protein is CASSPVTDSSGYTF.

The chain combines TRBV29-1 with TRBJ2-4, with D possibly called TRBD1 or TRBD2 (5 bases each). Judging by the DNA end, TRBJ2-7 fits better; the J call may be wrong. This CDR3 has 14 residues. Looked up from germline, CDR1 is SQVTM and CDR2 is ANQGSEA. Here the CDR3 DNA reads TGCAGCGTTGAAGTGGGGGTGAGGGCCTACGAGCAGTACTTC. Encoded protein: CSVEVGVRAYEQYF.

As to this clonotype: This CDR3 is missing its conserved last phenylalanine or tryptophan, likely due to a read error. V is TRBV3-1 and J is TRBJ1-6; a possible D gene is TRBD1 (5 bases). Germline CDR1 LGHDT, CDR2 YNNKEL (reference sequence). This CDR3 region has 15 residues. Trimming left V 0 bases short and J 9 bases short, with 12 bases between. Here the CDR3 reads CASSQDRVVGSPLHL. CDR3 in DNA: TGTGCCAGCAGCCAAGACAGGGTCGTCGGTTCACCCCTCCACTTG.

Regarding this clonotype: Germline is not matched at one junction end, which may reflect a read error. J is TRBJ2-7 and V is TRBV5-1; D is undetermined. The CDR3 sequence is 14 residues long. CDR1 and CDR2 from the germline V gene are SGHRS and YFSETQ. The CDR3: CPSSPDLSSYEQYF. CDR3 in DNA: TGCCCCAGCAGCCCTGACTTATCCTCCTACGAGCAGTACTTC.

The rearrangement uses TRBV3-1 and TRBJ2-2, with D perhaps matching TRBD1 (6 bases). The length of the CDR3 is 15 residues. The germline V and J ends were trimmed by 2 bases and 3 bases, with 10 bases remaining between them. Germline loops: CDR1 LGHDT, CDR2 YNNKEL (reference sequence). As DNA, the CDR3 is TGTGCCAGCAGCCAATGGGGGCGGGACACCGGGGAGCTGTTTTTT. Its protein product is CASSQWGRDTGELFF.

This clonotype has only a few counts. V and J are TRBV7-3 and TRBJ2-3, with 10 bases identical to TRBD2. Per the germline V gene, CDR1 is SGHTA and CDR2 is FQGTGA. V lost 4 bases and J lost 2; bases outside the gene matches: 6. The CDR3 spans 16 residues. The CDR3 nucleotides read TGTGCCAGCAGCTCCTTAGCGGGGGGCAACACAGATACGCAGTATTTT. Translated: CASSSLAGGNTDTQYF.

The CDR3 region has the DNA TGTGCCAGCAGTGATCAGTTTGGGGAAAACACTGAAGCTTTCTTT. Translating gives CASSDQFGENTEAFF. This sequence joins TRBV2 and TRBJ1-1, with no clear D. Germline V gene lookup returns CDR1 SNHLY and CDR2 FYNNEI. The CDR3 extends over 15 amino acids. Trimming pared 3 bases from V and 2 bases from J, leaving 13 bases between.

This clonotype has a count of ten or more. This sequence joins TRBV5-1 and TRBJ2-1; 7 positions match TRBD1. The CDR3 totals 15 residues. J gave up 6 bases and V 3 bases, and 9 bases lay outside the gene matches. Per the germline V gene, CDR1 is SGHRS and CDR2 is YFSETQ. The CDR3 nucleotides are TGCGCCAGCAGCTCCGCCGGGACAGTGGGCAATGAGCAGTTCTTC. Its translation is CASSSAGTVGNEQFF.

Comments on this clonotype: Being one base from a much bigger clone, this may be a read error. This sequence joins TRBV30 and TRBJ2-1, with TRBD1 identical over 8 bases. CDR3 length: 15 amino acids. Germline CDR1 and CDR2: GTSNPN and SVGIG (reference sequence). V shed 4 bases, J shed 10 bases, and the junction held 15 bases outside the gene matches. CDR3 loop: CAWKGAGGSSYEQFF. The CDR3 coding sequence is TGTGCCTGGAAAGGGGCAGGGGGCAGCTCCTACGAGCAGTTCTTC.

This clonotype was counted only a few times. The chain carries TRBV5-1 and TRBJ2-3; 8 bases fit TRBD2. CDR3 length: 17 amino acids. The germline V gene has CDR1 SGHRS and CDR2 YFSETQ. The trim removed 4 bases at V and 2 bases at J, leaving 12 bases unmatched. The chain's CDR3 is CASSPGGRGGTTDTQYF. CDR3 DNA sequence: TGCGCCAGCAGCCCTGGGGGTCGGGGGGGAACCACAGATACGCAGTATTTT.

The sample holds many counts of this clonotype. This sequence joins TRBV29-1 and TRBJ2-3, with D perhaps TRBD2 (7 bases). The CDR3 is made up of 14 amino acids. Germline CDR1 SQVTM, CDR2 ANQGSEA. V shed 5 bases and J shed 5 bases, with 17 bases lying between them. CDR3 sequence reads: CSVSLGGAGDTQYF. The CDR3, as DNA: TGCAGCGTTAGCTTGGGGGGGGCCGGAGATACGCAGTATTTT.

The chain employs TRBV14 and TRBJ2-5; perhaps TRBD1 as D (5 bases). TRBJ2-7 matches the DNA end more closely, so the J call is doubtful. Germline V gene sequence: CDR1 SGHDN, CDR2 FVKESK. This CDR3 comprises 14 residues. CDR3 DNA sequence: TGTGCCAGCAACCAGATGTCACAGGTGATCGAGCAGTACTTC. Translation gives CASNQMSQVIEQYF.

This clonotype has a handful of counts. This chain links TRBV9 with TRBJ2-2; no firm D call. Trimming took 0 bases from V and 6 from J, leaving 9 bases between them. The CDR3 has 14 residues. Looked up from germline, CDR1 is SGDLS and CDR2 is YYNGEE. The CDR3 region has the DNA TGTGCCAGCAGCGTAGCTCAGAGTGCCGGGGAGCTGTTTTTT. Its protein is CASSVAQSAGELFF.

This clonotype has a count of ten or more. A much larger clone lies one base from this, so it may be a read error. The chain recombines TRBV5-6 with TRBJ2-1; D is unresolved. With the DNA end fitting TRBJ2-7 better, the J assignment may be wrong. The CDR3 totals 13 residues. The germline CDR1 and CDR2 sequences are SGHDT and YYEEEE. In DNA form, the CDR3 reads TGTGCCAGCAGCTTCCGACCCTACAATGAGCAGTACTTC. Translation: CASSFRPYNEQYF.

This clonotype was counted many times. This CDR3 reads CASSPKRGYGYTF. The DNA of the CDR3 is TGTGCCAGCAGCCCCAAGAGGGGCTATGGCTACACCTTC. The J gene is TRBJ1-2, the V gene TRBV27, with D tentatively TRBD1 (5 bases). Trimming stripped 6 bases from V and 4 bases from J, with 12 bases between. This CDR3 region has 13 residues. Germline V CDR1 and CDR2: MNHEY, SMNVEV (reference sequence).

This clonotype was seen a handful of times. J is TRBJ1-1 and V is TRBV5-1; D uncertain. CDR3 length equals 16 residues. Germline V CDR1 and CDR2: SGHRS, YFSETQ. Trimming cost V 1 base and J 1 base, with 14 bases left between them. The CDR3 loop is CASSLRFREANTEAFF. The CDR3 DNA reads as TGCGCCAGCAGCTTGCGGTTCCGGGAGGCGAACACTGAAGCTTTCTTT.

This clonotype was detected many times. V gene TRBV3-1 combines with J gene TRBJ2-1; D uncertain. The germline V gene has CDR1 LGHDT and CDR2 YNNKEL (reference sequence). The V end lost 1 base, the J end lost 3 bases, and 10 bases lay between the germline ends. CDR3 length equals 15 residues. CDR3 DNA sequence: TGTGCCAGCAGCCAAGGTGCGACCGTCTACAATGAGCAGTTCTTC. The encoded protein is CASSQGATVYNEQFF.

This clonotype was detected ten times or more. The rearrangement links TRBV20-1 to TRBJ2-7, with D perhaps TRBD1 (6 bases). The germline CDR1 and CDR2 sequences are DFQATT and SNEGSKA (reference sequence). Trimming cost V 7 bases and J 2 bases, with 15 bases left between them. CDR3 length: 13 amino acids. For the CDR3, the DNA is TGCAGTGTTTTCGGTGAGGGGGCCTACGAGCAGTACTTC. Protein product: CSVFGEGAYEQYF.

This clonotype was seen ten or more times. V is TRBV7-9 and J is TRBJ1-2; D possibly corresponds to TRBD1 (6 bases). The CDR3 extends over 17 amino acids. Trimming removed 6 bases from V and 2 bases from J, with 22 bases in between. Germline-derived CDR1 and CDR2 are SEHNR and FQNEAQ (reference sequence). This CDR3 reads CASRGDPGELENYGYTF. DNA of the CDR3: TGTGCCAGCAGGGGCGATCCAGGGGAGCTAGAGAACTATGGCTACACCTTC. Full variable domain (outside the CDR3, taken from reference TRBV7-9 and TRBJ1-2): DTGVSQNPRHKITKRGQNVTFRCDPISEHNRLYWYRQTLGQGPEFLTYFQNEAQLEKSRLLSDRFSAERPKGSFSTLEIQRTEQGDSAMYLCASRGDPGELENYGYTFGSGTRLTVV.

This clonotype was recorded at least ten times. The chain has TRBV3-1 and TRBJ1-5; TRBD1 might be the D (6 bases). V was trimmed by 1 base and J by 4 bases, leaving 8 bases between them. Germline V CDR1 and CDR2: LGHDT, YNNKEL (reference sequence). The CDR3 is made up of 14 amino acids. The CDR3 region has the DNA TGTGCCAGCAGCCAAGGAGGGGGGAATCAGCCCCAGCATTTT. It specifies CASSQGGGNQPQHF.

This clonotype was detected only a few times. The gene calls are TRBV3-1 and TRBJ2-2, with 15 bases fitting TRBD2. The V and J ends lost 2 bases and 5 bases, in that order; junction bases with no gene match: 9. The CDR3 is made up of 19 amino acids. The V gene's germline CDR1 is LGHDT and CDR2 YNNKEL (reference sequence). The CDR3 DNA reads TGTGCCAGCAGCCAATTCGGACTAGCGGGGGGGCCGGGAACCGGGGAGCTGTTTTTT. Translation gives CASSQFGLAGGPGTGELFF.